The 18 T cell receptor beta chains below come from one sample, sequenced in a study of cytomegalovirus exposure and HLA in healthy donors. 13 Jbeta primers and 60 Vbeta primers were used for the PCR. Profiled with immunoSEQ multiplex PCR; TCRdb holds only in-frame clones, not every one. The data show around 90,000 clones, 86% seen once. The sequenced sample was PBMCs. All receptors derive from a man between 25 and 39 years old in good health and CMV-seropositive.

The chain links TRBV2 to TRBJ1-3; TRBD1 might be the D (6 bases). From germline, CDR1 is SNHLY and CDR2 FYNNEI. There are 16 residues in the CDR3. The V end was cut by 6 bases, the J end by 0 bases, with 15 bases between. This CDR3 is CASRAGGPLSGNTIYF. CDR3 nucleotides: TGTGCCAGCAGGGCTGGGGGCCCTCTCTCTGGAAACACCATATATTTT.

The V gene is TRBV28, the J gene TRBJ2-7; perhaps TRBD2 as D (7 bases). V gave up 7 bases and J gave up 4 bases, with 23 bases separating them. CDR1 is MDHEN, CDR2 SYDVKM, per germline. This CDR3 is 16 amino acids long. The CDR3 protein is CASTSLGGAFRYEQYF. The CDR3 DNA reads TGTGCCAGCACCTCCCTGGGGGGGGCGTTCCGGTACGAGCAGTACTTC.

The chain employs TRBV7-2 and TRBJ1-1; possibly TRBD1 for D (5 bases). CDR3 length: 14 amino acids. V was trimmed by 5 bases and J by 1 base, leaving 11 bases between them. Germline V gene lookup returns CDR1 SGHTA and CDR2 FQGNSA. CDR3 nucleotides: TGTGCCAGCAGCCCCCAGGGCACGAACACTGAAGCTTTCTTT. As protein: CASSPQGTNTEAFF.

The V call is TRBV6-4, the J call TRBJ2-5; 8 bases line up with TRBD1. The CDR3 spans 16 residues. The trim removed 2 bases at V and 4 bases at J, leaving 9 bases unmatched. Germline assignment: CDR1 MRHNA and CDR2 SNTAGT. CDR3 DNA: TGTGCCAGCAGTGACAGGGGCAGGGGGCAGAGAGAGACCCAGTACTTC. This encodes CASSDRGRGQRETQYF.

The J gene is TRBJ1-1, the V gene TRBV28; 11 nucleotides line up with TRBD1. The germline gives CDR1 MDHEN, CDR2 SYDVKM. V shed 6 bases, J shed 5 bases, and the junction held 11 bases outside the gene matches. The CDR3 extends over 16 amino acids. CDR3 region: CASRRGTGQGGTEAFF. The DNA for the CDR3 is TGTGCCAGCAGACGGGGTACGGGACAGGGGGGAACTGAAGCTTTCTTT.

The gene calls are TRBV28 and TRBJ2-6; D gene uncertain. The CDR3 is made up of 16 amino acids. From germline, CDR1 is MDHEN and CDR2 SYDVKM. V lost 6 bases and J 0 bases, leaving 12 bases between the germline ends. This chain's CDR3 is CASRSTPYSGANVLTF. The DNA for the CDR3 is TGTGCCAGCAGATCGACACCATACTCTGGGGCCAACGTCCTGACTTTC.

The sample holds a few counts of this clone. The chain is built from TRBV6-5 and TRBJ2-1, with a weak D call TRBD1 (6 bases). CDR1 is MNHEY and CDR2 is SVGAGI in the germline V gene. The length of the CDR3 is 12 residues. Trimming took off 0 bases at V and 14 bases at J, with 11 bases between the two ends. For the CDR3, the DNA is TGTGCCAGCAGTTACTCAGGGGGTAGGGAGTTCTTC. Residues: CASSYSGGREFF.

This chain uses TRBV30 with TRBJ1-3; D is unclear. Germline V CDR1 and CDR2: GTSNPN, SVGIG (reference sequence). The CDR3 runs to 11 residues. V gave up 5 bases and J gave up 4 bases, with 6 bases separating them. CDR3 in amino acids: CAWAGGNTIYF. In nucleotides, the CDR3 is TGTGCCTGGGCGGGGGGAAACACCATATATTTT. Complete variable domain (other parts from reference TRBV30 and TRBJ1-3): SQTIHQWPATLVQPVGSPLSLECTVEGTSNPNLYWYRQAAGRGLQLLFYSVGIGQISSEVPQNLSASRPQDRQFILSSKKLLLSDSGFYLCAWAGGNTIYFGEGSWLTVV.

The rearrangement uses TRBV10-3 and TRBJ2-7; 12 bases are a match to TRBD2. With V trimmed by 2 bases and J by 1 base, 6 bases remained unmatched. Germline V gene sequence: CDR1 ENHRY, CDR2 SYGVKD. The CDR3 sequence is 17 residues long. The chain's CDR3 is CAISERLGTSGSYEQYF. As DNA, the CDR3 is TGTGCCATCAGTGAGCGGTTAGGGACTAGCGGGTCCTACGAGCAGTACTTC.

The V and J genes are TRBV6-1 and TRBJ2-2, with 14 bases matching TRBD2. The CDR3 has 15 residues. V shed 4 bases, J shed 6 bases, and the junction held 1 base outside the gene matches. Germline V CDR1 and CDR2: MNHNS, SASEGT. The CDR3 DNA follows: TGTGCCAGCAGTGGACTAGCGGGAGGGCCCGGGGAGCTGTTTTTT. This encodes CASSGLAGGPGELFF.

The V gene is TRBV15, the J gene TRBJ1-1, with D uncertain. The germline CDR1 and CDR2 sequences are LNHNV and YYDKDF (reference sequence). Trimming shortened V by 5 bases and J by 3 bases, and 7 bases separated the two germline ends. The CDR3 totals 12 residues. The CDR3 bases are TGTGCCACCAGCTACATCGACACTGAAGCTTTCTTT. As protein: CATSYIDTEAFF.

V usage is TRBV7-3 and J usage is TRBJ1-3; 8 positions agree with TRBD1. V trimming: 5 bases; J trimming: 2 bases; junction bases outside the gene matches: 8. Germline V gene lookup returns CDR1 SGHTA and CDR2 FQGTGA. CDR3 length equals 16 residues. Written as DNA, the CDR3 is TGTGCCAGCAGCACCTCGGACAGGGTACCTGGAAACACCATATATTTT. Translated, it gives CASSTSDRVPGNTIYF.

The CDR3 spells CASSERLAAYNEQFF. The CDR3 nucleotides are TGCGCCAGCAGTGAGCGTCTAGCGGCCTACAATGAGCAGTTCTTC. This rearrangement joins TRBV10-2 to TRBJ2-1; 7 positions agree with TRBD2. The ends lost 2 bases at V and 2 bases at J; junction bases unmatched: 3. CDR1 and CDR2 (germline): WSHSY, SAAADI. The CDR3 has 15 residues.

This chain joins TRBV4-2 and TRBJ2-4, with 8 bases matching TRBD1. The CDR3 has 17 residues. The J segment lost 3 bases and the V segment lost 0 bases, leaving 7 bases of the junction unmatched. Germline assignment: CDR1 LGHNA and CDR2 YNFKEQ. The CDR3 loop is CASSQESGGIGKNIQYF. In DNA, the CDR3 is TGTGCCAGCAGCCAAGAATCAGGGGGCATCGGCAAAAACATTCAGTACTTC.

CDR3 DNA: TGTGCCAGCAGTTTGGGCGGGGGAAGCTCCTACAATGAGCAGTTCTTC. This gives the protein CASSLGGGSSYNEQFF. This chain joins TRBV28 and TRBJ2-1; 7 bases map to TRBD2. The CDR3 covers 16 residues. Germline V gene lookup returns CDR1 MDHEN and CDR2 SYDVKM. V was pared by 3 bases and J by 0 bases, with 5 bases of the junction left unmatched.

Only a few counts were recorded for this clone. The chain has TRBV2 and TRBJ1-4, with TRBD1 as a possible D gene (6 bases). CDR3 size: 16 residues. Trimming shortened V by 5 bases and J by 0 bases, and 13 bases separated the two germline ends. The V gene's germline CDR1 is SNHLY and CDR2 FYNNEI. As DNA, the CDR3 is TGTGCCAGCAGTCTACAGGGACGTGCAACTAATGAAAAACTGTTTTTT. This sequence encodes CASSLQGRATNEKLFF.

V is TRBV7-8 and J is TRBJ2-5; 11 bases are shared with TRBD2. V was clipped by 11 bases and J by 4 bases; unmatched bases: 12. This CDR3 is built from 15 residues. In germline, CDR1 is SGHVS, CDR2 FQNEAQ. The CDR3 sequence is CAGGRAGLAGETQYF. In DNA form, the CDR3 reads TGTGCCGGTGGACGGGCAGGACTAGCGGGAGAGACCCAGTACTTC.

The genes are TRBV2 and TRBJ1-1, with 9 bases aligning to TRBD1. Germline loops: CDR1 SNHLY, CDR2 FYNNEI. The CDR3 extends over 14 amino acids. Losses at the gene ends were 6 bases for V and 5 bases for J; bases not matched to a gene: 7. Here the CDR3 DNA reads TGTGCCAGCAGGAGGGGACAGGGAGGGACTGAAGCTTTCTTT. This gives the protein CASRRGQGGTEAFF.